This is a list of T cell receptor beta chains from one sample in a study of control samples from healthy donors and cancer patients. Assay used: immunoSEQ multiplex PCR; TCRdb lists only in-frame clones, some missing. The sample has 70,000 to 95,000 clones; roughly 93% are singletons. Sample: PBMCs. The receptor source for this set is a woman aged 35 to 49 with lung cancer. Each CDR3 is given with its conserved first and last residue. D genes are given only for firm matches. Rows may omit the clone size; those that give it use once, few, many or a size class.

V gene	J gene	D gene	clone size	CDR3 protein	CDR3 DNA
TRBV4-1	TRBJ1-1	.	.	CASSPGQGGDTEAFF	TGCGCCAGCAGCCCTGGGCAGGGTGGGGACACTGAAGCTTTCTTT
TRBV7-2	TRBJ1-3	.	.	CASSLSGFISGNTIYF	TGTGCCAGCAGCTTATCTGGATTCATCTCTGGAAACACCATATATTTT
TRBV19	TRBJ2-1	.	.	CASSISGGVNEQFF	TGTGCCAGTAGTATATCTGGGGGAGTCAATGAGCAGTTCTTC
TRBV6-4	TRBJ1-1	TRBD1	.	CASSSTGGTEAFF	TGTGCCAGCAGTTCCACAGGGGGCACTGAAGCTTTCTTT
TRBV15	TRBJ2-5	TRBD2	few	CATSRDLAGDWETQYF	TGTGCCACCAGCAGAGATCTCGCGGGGGATTGGGAGACCCAGTACTTC
TRBV2	TRBJ1-3	.	.	CASSDSFRNTIYF	TGTGCCAGCAGTGACTCGTTTCGAAACACCATATATTTT
TRBV19	TRBJ2-3	TRBD2	.	CASSFSAGGLTDTQYF	TGTGCCAGTAGTTTTTCAGCGGGGGGCCTCACAGATACGCAGTATTTT
TRBV27	TRBJ2-1	.	.	CASSLTGVEQFF	TGTGCCAGCAGTCTAACGGGGGTTGAGCAGTTCTTC
TRBV11-2	TRBJ1-4	.	.	CASSSTLVEKLFF	TGTGCCAGCAGCTCGACACTTGTAGAAAAACTGTTTTTT
TRBV6-1	TRBJ1-5	.	.	CASSEIRGRYQPQHF	TGTGCCAGCAGTGAAATCAGGGGTAGATATCAGCCCCAGCATTTT
TRBV5-1	TRBJ1-6	TRBD1	.	CASREGQSGSPLHF	TGCGCCAGCAGGGAGGGACAGTCTGGTTCACCCCTCCACTTT
TRBV3-1/TRBV3-2	TRBJ2-5	.	few	CASSSGETQYF	TGTGCCAGCAGCTCGGGGGAGACCCAGTACTTC
TRBV28	TRBJ1-2	.	.	CASRVRGNYGYTF	TGTGCCAGCAGGGTCAGGGGTAACTATGGCTACACCTTC
TRBV3-1/TRBV3-2	TRBJ1-6	.	once	CASGGGNSPLHF	TGTGCCAGCGGAGGGGGTAATTCACCCCTCCACTTT
TRBV6-5	TRBJ2-2	.	.	CASTPGGNTGELFF	TGTGCCAGCACCCCCGGGGGGAACACCGGGGAGCTGTTTTTT
TRBV7-2	TRBJ2-7	.	.	CASSLDPNSYEQYF	TGTGCCAGCAGCTTAGATCCTAACTCCTACGAGCAGTACTTC
TRBV5-6	TRBJ1-2	.	.	CASSLARGAQSGYTF	TGTGCCAGCAGCTTGGCGCGGGGGGCGCAGAGTGGCTACACCTTC
TRBV7-6	TRBJ1-3	.	.	CASSLAAPLRASGNTIYF	TGTGCCAGCAGCCTGGCCGCACCTCTCAGGGCCTCTGGAAACACCATATATTTT
TRBV27	TRBJ2-7	.	.	CASSLRGGRFDEQYF	TGTGCCAGCAGTCTGAGGGGGGGAAGGTTTGATGAGCAGTACTTC
TRBV6-5	TRBJ2-2	.	.	CASSYSIQGNTGELFF	TGTGCCAGCAGTTACTCGATACAGGGGAACACCGGGGAGCTGTTTTTT
TRBV12-3/TRBV12-4	TRBJ1-5	.	.	CASVGRVYQPQHF	TGTGCCAGCGTCGGCAGGGTCTATCAGCCCCAGCATTTT
TRBV18	TRBJ2-7	.	.	CASSPPIHPYEQYF	TGTGCCAGCTCACCACCTATACACCCCTACGAGCAGTACTTC
TRBV7-7	TRBJ2-2	.	.	CASSNGADTGELFF	TGTGCTAGCAGCAACGGAGCCGACACCGGGGAGCTGTTTTTT
TRBV6-5	TRBJ2-5	.	.	CASSYERGETQYF	TGTGCCAGCAGTTACGAACGGGGGGAGACCCAGTACTTC
TRBV1	TRBJ1-1	.	few	CTSSLVEGDGKSAFF	TGCACCAGCAGCCTCGTGGAGGGTGATGGGAAATCAGCTTTCTTT
TRBV4-1	TRBJ2-1	.	.	CASSQVGEQFF	TGCGCCAGCAGCCAAGTCGGTGAGCAGTTCTTC
TRBV24-1	TRBJ1-4	TRBD1	.	CATSEATGDPEKLFF	TGTGCCACCAGTGAAGCTACAGGGGACCCAGAAAAACTGTTTTTT
TRBV10-3	TRBJ2-1	TRBD2	.	CAISEPGLAGGPLDEQFF	TGTGCCATCAGTGAGCCAGGACTAGCGGGGGGGCCTTTGGATGAGCAGTTCTTC
TRBV5-6	TRBJ1-4	.	.	CASSYGGTTNEKLFF	TGTGCCAGCAGCTACGGTGGGACAACTAATGAAAAACTGTTTTTT
TRBV27	TRBJ1-4	.	.	CASSTYEGVRNNEKLFF	TGTGCCAGCAGCACCTACGAGGGGGTGCGAAATAATGAAAAACTGTTTTTT
TRBV5-1	TRBJ1-1	TRBD1	few	CASSFGDRGETEAFF	TGCGCCAGCAGCTTCGGAGACAGGGGTGAAACTGAAGCTTTCTTT
TRBV10-1	TRBJ1-1	TRBD1	.	CASTPRDRVGWVTEAFF	TGCGCCAGCACCCCGAGGGACAGGGTAGGGTGGGTCACTGAAGCTTTCTTT
TRBV19	TRBJ1-2	.	.	CASSLTDYGYTF	TGTGCCAGTAGTCTGACGGACTATGGCTACACCTTC
TRBV6-5	TRBJ1-6	TRBD1	.	CATTGQGSYNSPLHF	TGTGCCACCACTGGACAGGGGTCCTATAATTCACCCCTCCACTTT
TRBV11-3	TRBJ2-1	.	.	CASSLDGAGAPYNEQFF	TGTGCCAGCAGCTTAGATGGCGCGGGGGCCCCCTACAATGAGCAGTTCTTC
TRBV27	TRBJ2-3	TRBD2	once	CASSSPGGQSDTQYF	TGTGCCAGCAGTTCCCCGGGGGGGCAATCAGATACGCAGTATTTT
TRBV4-1	TRBJ1-5	.	once	CASSQVINQPQHF	TGCGCCAGCAGCCAAGTCATCAATCAGCCCCAGCATTTT
TRBV30	TRBJ1-1	.	.	CAWSLQENTEAFF	TGTGCCTGGAGCTTACAGGAGAACACTGAAGCTTTCTTT
TRBV5-1	TRBJ1-4	TRBD1	.	CASSLGQGNEKLFF	TGCGCCAGCAGCTTGGGACAGGGAAATGAAAAACTGTTTTTT
TRBV7-8	TRBJ2-7	.	.	CASSLEGPPYEQYF	TGTGCCAGCAGCTTAGAGGGCCCACCCTACGAGCAGTACTTC
TRBV11-3	TRBJ1-1	.	.	CASSLGAANTEAFF	TGTGCCAGCAGCTTAGGGGCGGCAAACACTGAAGCTTTCTTT
TRBV14	TRBJ1-3	.	.	CASSQVVNTIYF	TGTGCCAGCAGCCAAGTTGTGAACACCATATATTTT
TRBV28	TRBJ1-2	.	.	CASSTLTAIYGYTF	TGTGCCAGCAGTACCCTCACAGCTATATATGGCTACACCTTC
TRBV30	TRBJ1-2	.	.	CAWKFGAALANGYTF	TGTGCCTGGAAATTCGGGGCAGCGTTAGCGAATGGCTACACCTTC
TRBV25-1	TRBJ1-3	.	.	CATHSGNTIYF	TGTGCCACCCACTCTGGAAACACCATATATTTT
TRBV2	TRBJ1-2	TRBD1	.	CASSRTGGIYGYTF	TGTGCCAGCAGTAGGACAGGGGGCATCTATGGCTACACCTTC
TRBV7-9	TRBJ2-7	.	once	CASSLRSGDWDEQYF	TGTGCCAGCAGCTTAAGATCTGGGGATTGGGACGAGCAGTACTTC
TRBV27	TRBJ1-5	.	.	CASSPLTENQPQHF	TGTGCCAGCAGTCCTCTCACTGAAAATCAGCCCCAGCATTTT
TRBV19	TRBJ1-2	TRBD1	.	CASLATGEPNYGYTF	TGTGCCAGCCTCGCGACAGGGGAACCTAACTATGGCTACACCTTC
TRBV29-1	TRBJ2-3	.	.	CSVDGQGGTDTQYF	TGCAGCGTTGATGGACAAGGCGGCACAGATACGCAGTATTTT